The T cell receptor (beta chain) described here comes from a study of blood T cells in healthy people across ages. The V end lost 2 bases, the J end lost 0 bases, and 4 bases lay between the germline ends. This CDR3 has 13 amino acids. Per germline, CDR1 MNHEY and CDR2 SMNVEV (reference sequence). A sample-barcoded 5' primer and a J-beta primer mix were used in a second PCR of roughly 7 to 11 cycles. TCRdb used MiXCR to reprocess the 5' RACE reads, holding one entry per CDR3 protein. The sample holds almost 800,000 distinct CDR3 sequences; 58% are singletons and the top ten take about 20%. The rearrangement uses TRBV27 and TRBJ2-5; no clear D. The specimen was blood. The receptor comes from a man younger than 40 in good health. The CDR3 loop reads CASSLSHQETQYF. The CDR3, as DNA: TGTGCCAGCAGTTTAAGCCACCAAGAGACCCAGTACTTC.